This TCR beta chain appears in the sequencing data of a study of identical twins. Study-level points and caveats: The study found excess low generation probability among twin-shared out-of-frame alpha sequences.

In this sample, this clonotype turned up a few times. Its target is not known. Per the germline V gene, CDR1 is MNHEY and CDR2 is SVGAGI. V was trimmed by 0 bases and J by 6 bases, leaving 9 bases between them. The CDR3 extends over 14 amino acids. TCRdb re-derived calls from the 5' RACE reads in MiXCR, one entry per CDR3 protein. The data show more than 400,000 distinct CDR3 sequences, about 16% seen once. Healthy Caucasians were all of the donors. These same data were also listed under a study on yellow fever vaccine responses in identical twins.

The source is a woman younger than 30 in good health. Sequences were obtained from CD4+ T cells sorted from blood. The J gene is TRBJ2-1, the V gene TRBV6-5, with D uncertain. The DNA of the CDR3 is TGTGCCAGCAGTTACTCCTTCGACTCCAATGAGCAGTTCTTC. It specifies CASSYSFDSNEQFF.